This is a list of T cell receptor beta chains from one sample in a study of cytomegalovirus exposure and HLA in healthy donors. Sequencing was performed with immunoSEQ multiplex PCR; in TCRdb, only in-frame clones are kept and a portion is missing. The table includes tens of thousands of clones, less than 85% detected once. Material: PBMCs. The receptor set was obtained from a male donor in good health and CMV-seronegative. Each CDR3 is given with its conserved first and last residue. Fields, in order: D gene, V gene, J gene, CDR3 DNA, CDR3 protein. The D gene is left open where the match is weak.

.	TRBV9	TRBJ2-7	TGTGCCAGCAGCGTATCTGCAACAGGGAGCTACGAGCAGTACTTC	CASSVSATGSYEQYF
.	TRBV12-5	TRBJ1-1	TGTGCTAGTGGTTTGGTAGTGGGGGCCCTGAACACTGAAGCTTTCTTT	CASGLVVGALNTEAFF
.	TRBV9	TRBJ1-1	TGTGCCAGCAGCGAGAGTAGGTCAGGGCGGGGGGAAGCTTTCTTT	CASSESRSGRGEAFF
.	TRBV19	TRBJ2-1	TGTGCCAGTAGTATAGGGACATTATACAATGAGCAGTTCTTC	CASSIGTLYNEQFF
TRBD2	TRBV4-2	TRBJ2-1	TGTGCCAGCAGCGGAACTAGCGGAGTGGGGAATGAGCAGTTCTTC	CASSGTSGVGNEQFF
.	TRBV2	TRBJ2-7	TGTGCCAGCAGTTGGACTTTTAACACCTACGAGCAGTACTTC	CASSWTFNTYEQYF
TRBD1	TRBV30	TRBJ2-7	TGTGCCTGGAGTAGAGGGACAGGGGTTCACGAGCAGTACTTC	CAWSRGTGVHEQYF
.	TRBV27	TRBJ1-3	TGTGCCAGCAGGCCGTCCCGGACACACTCTGGAAACACCATATATTTT	CASRPSRTHSGNTIYF
TRBD1	TRBV10-2	TRBJ1-4	TGCGCCAGCAGTGAGTCCGGACAGGGGACGCTGTTTTTT	CASSESGQGTLFF
.	TRBV5-6	TRBJ2-7	TGTGCCAGCTCTGTAGACAGGTCCTACGAGCAGTACTTC	CASSVDRSYEQYF
.	TRBV28	TRBJ2-1	TGTGCCAGCAGTTTTAGGGGTGGGATCACTGAGCAGTTCTTC	CASSFRGGITEQFF
.	TRBV5-1	TRBJ1-1	TGCGCCAGCAGCTGGTCACAGGGAACTGAAGCTTTCTTT	CASSWSQGTEAFF
TRBD2	TRBV7-7	TRBJ2-3	TGTGCCAGCAGCTTAGGGGTTGAGCGGGGAACAGATACGCAGTATTTT	CASSLGVERGTDTQYF